Below are 16 T cell receptor beta chains sequenced from a single sample in a study of T cells in Graves' hyperthyroidism and ophthalmopathy. TCR beta CDR3 sequences were amplified from RNA transcripts. HTBI primers were used for first-round RT-PCR of the TCR CDR3. TCRdb redid the calling of the multiplex PCR reads with MiXCR, one entry per CDR3 protein. The repertoire has some 350,000 distinct CDR3 sequences, roughly 25% of them found once; the top ten carry 73%. Sequencing was performed on blood. The source is a man between 45 and 60 years old with Graves' hyperthyroidism.

This rearrangement joins TRBV20-1 to TRBJ2-7, with D unclear. Germline V lookup: CDR1 DFQATT, CDR2 SNEGSKA (reference sequence). V was clipped by 0 bases and J by 2 bases, with 14 bases between them. The CDR3 contains 15 residues. The CDR3 nucleotides read TGCAGTGCTAGAGAAGGTATGGGTCCGCCCTACGAGCAGTACTTC. Translated, it gives CSAREGMGPPYEQYF.

This clonotype was seen more than once but under ten times. The rearrangement joins TRBV7-3 to TRBJ1-5; possibly TRBD1 for D (6 bases). The CDR3 contains 13 residues. V shed 6 bases and J shed 4 bases, with 10 bases lying between them. Germline V CDR1 and CDR2: SGHTA, FQGTGA. The CDR3 protein is CASSKGVNQPQHF. The CDR3 DNA follows: TGTGCCAGCAGTAAGGGGGTAAATCAGCCCCAGCATTTT.

The gene calls are TRBV9 and TRBJ2-3, with D uncertain. This CDR3 comprises 14 residues. V lost 1 base to trimming and J lost 2 bases, with 8 bases between them. The germline gives CDR1 SGDLS, CDR2 YYNGEE. For the CDR3, the DNA is TGTGCCAGCAGCGTAACTCGGGTCACAGATACGCAGTATTTT. It translates to CASSVTRVTDTQYF.

V and J are TRBV7-9 and TRBJ2-1; D ambiguous. From germline, CDR1 is SEHNR and CDR2 FQNEAQ (reference sequence). CDR3 length equals 13 residues. V lost 1 base to trimming and J lost 10 bases, with 11 bases between them. In DNA, the CDR3 is TGTGCCAGCAGCTTAGAACCTCTGGGGGAGCAGTTCTTC. Translation gives CASSLEPLGEQFF.

This chain links TRBV29-1 with TRBJ1-4; TRBD1 agrees at 9 bases. V was clipped by 4 bases and J by 6 bases; unmatched bases: 0. The CDR3 totals 12 residues. Germline V gene lookup returns CDR1 SQVTM and CDR2 ANQGSEA. The CDR3 spells CSVGQGDEKLFF. In nucleotides, the CDR3 is TGCAGCGTTGGACAGGGGGATGAAAAACTGTTTTTT. The full variable domain, rest sourced from reference TRBV29-1 and TRBJ1-4, is SAVISQKPSRDICQRGTSLTIQCQVDSQVTMMFWYRQQPGQSLTLIATANQGSEATYESGFVIDKFPISRPNLTFSTLTVSNMSPEDSSIYLCSVGQGDEKLFFGSGTQLSVL.

The CDR3 sequence: CASSSSVDRGKTGELFF. CDR3 nucleotides: TGTGCCAGCAGCTCAAGTGTGGACAGGGGAAAGACCGGGGAGCTGTTTTTT. This chain connects TRBV11-2 to TRBJ2-2; TRBD1 matches at 9 bases. With 4 bases clipped from V and 5 bases from J, the junction kept 11 bases outside the gene matches. The CDR3 totals 17 residues. The germline gives CDR1 SGHAT, CDR2 FQNNGV.

This clonotype was counted between two and nine times. This sequence may be a read error, since a much larger clone differs from it by one base. The J gene is TRBJ2-1, the V gene TRBV7-9; 10 nucleotides align to TRBD1. There are 15 residues in the CDR3. Germline lookup yields CDR1 SEHNR and CDR2 FQNEAQ (reference sequence). Unmatched junction bases numbered 3, after V lost 5 bases and J lost 2 bases. The CDR3 spells CASSPTGGPYNEQFF. The DNA of the CDR3 is TGTGCCAGCAGCCCGACAGGGGGCCCCTACAATGAGCAGTTCTTC. Filled out from reference TRBV7-9 and TRBJ2-1, the complete variable domain reads DTGVSQNPRHKITKRGQNVTFRCDPISEHNRLYWYRQTLGQGPEFLTYFQNEAQLEKSRLLSDRFSAERPKGSFSTLEIQRTEQGDSAMYLCASSPTGGPYNEQFFGPGTRLTVL.

This rearrangement joins TRBV19 to TRBJ2-3; maybe TRBD1 (6 bases). Germline V gives CDR1 LNHDA, CDR2 SQIVND (reference sequence). V was clipped by 5 bases and J by 4 bases, with 13 bases between them. The CDR3 is 14 residues long. The CDR3 DNA reads TGTGCCAGTAGTTCCCTGGACAGCCCAGATACGCAGTATTTT. Its translation is CASSSLDSPDTQYF.

This clonotype was seen a few times. This sequence joins TRBV4-1 and TRBJ2-7; the D is unclear. Germline loops: CDR1 MGHRA, CDR2 YSYEKL. CDR3 size: 13 residues. Trimming took off 3 bases at V and 0 bases at J, with 6 bases between the two ends. The CDR3 DNA reads as TGCGCCAGCAGCCAGCCGAGCTCCTACGAGCAGTACTTC. Its protein is CASSQPSSYEQYF.

The V call is TRBV30, the J call TRBJ1-5, with 7 positions matching TRBD1. The germline CDR1 and CDR2 sequences are GTSNPN and SVGIG (reference sequence). Unmatched junction bases numbered 5, after V lost 0 bases and J lost 6 bases. The CDR3 sequence is 14 residues long. The CDR3 DNA sequence: TGTGCCTGGAGTGTACAAGGGGGCAGTCAGCCCCAGCATTTT. This sequence encodes CAWSVQGGSQPQHF.

The table lists this clonotype with a few counts. The chain is built from TRBV20-1 and TRBJ1-5, with D uncertain. Trimming stripped 6 bases from V and 6 bases from J, with 15 bases between. CDR3 size: 13 residues. In germline, CDR1 is DFQATT, CDR2 SNEGSKA (reference sequence). DNA for the CDR3: TGCAGTGCATCCCAAGCTGGGTTTCAGCCCCAGCATTTT. It encodes CSASQAGFQPQHF.

V gene TRBV30 combines with J gene TRBJ1-2; D is perhaps TRBD1 (5 bases). The germline V gene has CDR1 GTSNPN and CDR2 SVGIG (reference sequence). Trimming removed 1 base at V and 5 bases at J, with 14 bases between. This CDR3 is built from 14 residues. This CDR3 reads CAWSDRDLLYGYTF. Written as DNA, the CDR3 is TGTGCCTGGAGTGACCGGGACCTATTGTATGGCTACACCTTC.

There are many counts of this clonotype. The V call is TRBV6-1, the J call TRBJ1-1; 8 nucleotides align to TRBD1. From germline, CDR1 is MNHNS and CDR2 SASEGT. J was trimmed by 0 bases and V by 2 bases; bases with no gene match: 11. The CDR3 totals 18 residues. CDR3 sequence (DNA): TGTGCCAGCAGTGAACCGGGACAGGTCGTTTCGATGAACACTGAAGCTTTCTTT. This codes for CASSEPGQVVSMNTEAFF.

At least ten counts were recorded for this clonotype. This chain connects TRBV5-1 to TRBJ1-1; D unresolved. CDR1 is SGHRS and CDR2 is YFSETQ in the germline V gene. There are 15 residues in the CDR3. Trimming stripped 0 bases from V and 0 bases from J, with 9 bases between. The CDR3 sequence: CASSLEPTLNTEAFF. CDR3 DNA: TGCGCCAGCAGCTTGGAGCCGACCTTGAACACTGAAGCTTTCTTT.

CDR3 residues: CAWSPEGNQPQHF. As DNA, the CDR3 is TGTGCCTGGAGTCCCGAAGGCAATCAGCCCCAGCATTTT. The chain links TRBV30 to TRBJ1-5; D not certain. CDR3 length: 13 amino acids. Trimming took 2 bases from V and 2 from J, leaving 7 bases between them. The germline V gene has CDR1 GTSNPN and CDR2 SVGIG (reference sequence).

There are many counts of this clonotype. The chain has TRBV5-5 and TRBJ1-5; perhaps TRBD1 as D (6 bases). V was shortened by 5 bases and J by 6 bases, with 12 bases between the two germline ends. This CDR3 spans 13 amino acids. CDR1 is SGHKS, CDR2 YYEKEE, per germline (reference sequence). CDR3 protein: CASSPTGTQPQHF. The CDR3 DNA sequence: TGTGCCAGCAGTCCTACAGGGACTCAGCCCCAGCATTTT. The complete variable domain, with remaining parts taken from reference TRBV5-5 and TRBJ1-5, reads DAGVTQSPTHLIKTRGQQVTLRCSPISGHKSVSWYQQVLGQGPQFIFQYYEKEERGRGNFPDRFSARQFPNYSSELNVNALLLGDSALYLCASSPTGTQPQHFGDGTRLSIL.